This T cell receptor beta chain is from a study of blood T cell repertoires in COVID-19. Study-wide context: Donors in the United States, Italy and Spain gave samples during acute or convalescent COVID-19. PBMCs, B-cell-depleted T cells, or T cells provided the cDNA or gDNA that made up the material.

This CDR3 is 16 amino acids long. V lost 2 bases to trimming and J lost 5 bases; unmatched junction nucleotides: 5. CDR1 is MNHNS and CDR2 is SASEGT in the germline V gene. Original methodology: By means of reference gene primer amplification, nucleated cell counts were estimated. Assay used: immunoSEQ multiplex PCR; TCRdb lists only in-frame clones, some missing. Clone size and V and J calls were adopted from that table, with D and trimming inferred from the DNA. The sample has over 85,000 clones, 84% seen once. This chain links TRBV6-1 with TRBJ1-6; 8 bases match TRBD1. The receptor's source is a human donor in a cohort sampled during active COVID-19. The specimen was peripheral blood. The chain's CDR3 is CASSEPGQVDNSPLHF. The CDR3 nucleotides read TGTGCCAGCAGTGAACCGGGACAGGTAGATAATTCACCCCTCCACTTT.